The rows below give T cell receptor beta chains drawn from one sample of a study of early T cells in non-severe SARS-CoV-2 infection. TCRdb independently ran MiXCR on the 5' RACE reads; one entry per CDR3 protein. The sample consists of about 25,000 distinct CDR3 sequences, 4.5% to 7% of them appearing once. Material: whole blood. These receptors originate from an adult who was a healthcare worker with PCR-confirmed SARS-CoV-2 infection or an uninfected control (not recorded which). Each CDR3 is given with its conserved first and last residue. The D gene is left open where the match is weak. Clone size is given for some rows only: seen once, a few or many times, or a class if the clone is expanded.

d_gene	j_gene	abundance	v_gene	len	CDR3nt	CDR3aa
TRBD1	TRBJ1-1	few	TRBV6-5	16	TGTGCCAGCAGAAAGACCGGGACAGCAGGAAGGACTGAAGCTTTCTTT	CASRKTGTAGRTEAFF
.	TRBJ2-3	.	TRBV3-1	11	TGTGCCAGCAGCCAACGAGATACGCAGTATTTT	CASSQRDTQYF
TRBD2	TRBJ2-7	many	TRBV7-9	18	TGTGCCAGCAGCTCAACCGGGACTAGCGGGGACTTCTCCTACGAGCAGTACTTC	CASSSTGTSGDFSYEQYF
.	TRBJ2-3	.	TRBV20-1	15	TGCAGTGCTAGGCCTCCGGCTAGCGGCACAGATACGCAGTATTTT	CSARPPASGTDTQYF
TRBD2	TRBJ2-3	many	TRBV5-1	15	TGCGCCAGCAGCTTGGCTACGGGAGGGGCAGATACGCAGTATTTT	CASSLATGGADTQYF
.	TRBJ1-4	many	TRBV27	14	TGTGCCACCGGCGGGGGGGCAACGGGTGAAAAACTGTTTTTT	CATGGGATGEKLFF
.	TRBJ2-7	many	TRBV7-2	14	TGTGCCAGCAGCTTAGGCCCGGTCCTCTACGAGCAGTACTTC	CASSLGPVLYEQYF
.	TRBJ2-6	few	TRBV3-1	14	TGTGCCAGCAGCTCCCACTCTGGGGCCAACGTCCTGACTTTC	CASSSHSGANVLTF
.	TRBJ2-7	.	TRBV7-6	14	TGTGCCAGCAGCTTAGGTCTGGGGGCGCTTGAGCAGTACTTC	CASSLGLGALEQYF
TRBD1	TRBJ1-1	few	TRBV7-2	14	TGTGCCAGCAGCTTTTCAATGACAGGGGTTGAAGCTTTCTTT	CASSFSMTGVEAFF
.	TRBJ2-7	many	TRBV6-2/TRBV6-3	19	TGTGCCAGCAGTTACTCGATACCCCTAATGACGGGGGCCTCGGACGAGCAGTACTTC	CASSYSIPLMTGASDEQYF
.	TRBJ2-7	.	TRBV20-1	12	TGCAGTGCTCCCAAGACTACCTACGAGCAGTACTTC	CSAPKTTYEQYF
.	TRBJ1-2	many	TRBV7-9	15	TGTGCCAGCAGCTTATCACCAGAATCCCGCTATGGCTACACCTTC	CASSLSPESRYGYTF
.	TRBJ2-1	.	TRBV6-2/TRBV6-3	12	TGTGCCAGCAGTTACCCGGACAATGAGCAGTTCTTC	CASSYPDNEQFF
.	TRBJ2-3	many	TRBV7-8	15	TGTGCCAGCAGCCGCGAGGGACCCGGCACAGATACGCAGTATTTT	CASSREGPGTDTQYF
.	TRBJ2-2	many	TRBV4-3	16	TGCGCCAGCAGCCAAGATGCGGGGCTTGGACCCGGGGAGCTGTTTTTT	CASSQDAGLGPGELFF
.	TRBJ1-1	many	TRBV11-3	13	TGTGCCAGCAGCTTAGATTTTGGGGCTGAAGCTTTCTTT	CASSLDFGAEAFF
.	TRBJ1-6	many	TRBV5-1	16	TGCGCCAGCAGCTTGTTGGTGGCGGGAGGGAATTCACCCCTCCACTTT	CASSLLVAGGNSPLHF
TRBD1	TRBJ2-7	many	TRBV6-5	12	TGTGCCAGCAGACACAGGGGCTACGAGCAGTACTTC	CASRHRGYEQYF
.	TRBJ2-7	many	TRBV19	17	TGTGCCAGTAGTCCCCCCCTCCGGGGTGGAGGGGCCTACGAGCAGTACTTC	CASSPPLRGGGAYEQYF
.	TRBJ2-7	.	TRBV7-9	14	TGTGCCAGCAGCTTGGGGACGGGGGCCTACGAGCAGTACTTC	CASSLGTGAYEQYF
TRBD1	TRBJ1-6	medium-sized	TRBV18	13	TGTGCCAGCTCAGAGGGGGCTGGGTCACCCCTCCACTTT	CASSEGAGSPLHF
TRBD1	TRBJ2-5	many	TRBV7-2	14	TGTGCCAGCAGCTACTTGACAGGGTCGGCGACCCAGTACTTC	CASSYLTGSATQYF
TRBD2	TRBJ2-1	many	TRBV29-1	17	TGCAGCGCGGCCCGACTAGCGGCTCTCAGCTCCTACAATGAGCAGTTCTTC	CSAARLAALSSYNEQFF
.	TRBJ1-2	medium-sized	TRBV20-1	14	TGCAGTGCTAGAGATTACGGAGGAAGCTATGGCTACACCTTC	CSARDYGGSYGYTF
.	TRBJ2-7	few	TRBV11-2	14	TGTGCCAGCAGCGCCACCTCGGGTACCCACGAGCAGTACTTC	CASSATSGTHEQYF
.	TRBJ2-1	many	TRBV20-1	13	TGCAGTGCTAGATTGGCAACGAACAATGAGCAGTTCTTC	CSARLATNNEQFF
.	TRBJ1-4	many	TRBV29-1	12	TGCAGCGCAGAACGGGACAATGAAAAACTGTTTTTT	CSAERDNEKLFF
TRBD1	TRBJ2-7	.	TRBV6-6	14	TGTGCCAGCAGTTACGCTGGACAGGGCTACGAGCAGTACTTC	CASSYAGQGYEQYF
.	TRBJ1-6	few	TRBV6-6	15	TGTGCCAGCAGCCAAACCGGGGTCTCGAATTCACCCCTCCACTTT	CASSQTGVSNSPLHF
.	TRBJ1-1	many	TRBV19	14	TGTGCCAGTAGTATACTGACAGTGAACACTGAAGTTTTCTTT	CASSILTVNTEVFF
.	TRBJ2-6	.	TRBV4-3	15	TGCGCCAGCAGTCCATCCGGGTATGGGGCCAACGTCCTGACTTTC	CASSPSGYGANVLTF
.	TRBJ1-1	many	TRBV7-9	13	TGTGCCAGCAGCGACAGGAGGAACACTGAAGCTTTCTTT	CASSDRRNTEAFF
.	TRBJ1-1	many	TRBV24-1	13	TGTGCCACCAGTGTTGGAACGAACACTGAAGCTTTCTTT	CATSVGTNTEAFF
.	TRBJ2-1	many	TRBV7-8	11	TGTGCCAGCAGCTTTCACAATGAGCAGTTCTTC	CASSFHNEQFF
.	TRBJ1-1	few	TRBV11-2	13	TGTGCCAGCAGCGACGGTTCCTACACTGAAGCTTTCTTT	CASSDGSYTEAFF
.	TRBJ2-1	few	TRBV2	12	TGTGCCAGCAGCTTAACCACATATGAGCAGTTCTTC	CASSLTTYEQFF
.	TRBJ1-2	many	TRBV7-6	13	TGTGCCAGCAGCTCCTATCAGGATGGGCGCTACACCTTC	CASSSYQDGRYTF
.	TRBJ2-1	many	TRBV6-2/TRBV6-3	14	TGTGCCAGCAGCCCCAACGGGGTGAACAATGAGCAGTTCTTC	CASSPNGVNNEQFF
.	TRBJ2-7	.	TRBV7-9	14	TGTGCCAGCAGCTTAGTTAGGGAAACCTACGAGCAGTACTTC	CASSLVRETYEQYF
.	TRBJ2-7	many	TRBV28	11	TGTGCCAGCAGTGGAAAGTACGAGCAGTACTTC	CASSGKYEQYF
TRBD2	TRBJ2-3	many	TRBV29-1	15	TGCAGCGTTGCTACTAGCGGGGGGAGCACAGATACGCAGTATTTT	CSVATSGGSTDTQYF
.	TRBJ2-5	many	TRBV20-1	14	TGCAGTGCTAGCCTGGGGACGAAACAAGAGACCCAGTACTTC	CSASLGTKQETQYF
TRBD2	TRBJ2-5	many	TRBV3-1	14	TGTGCCAGCAGCCGACTAGCGGGGGAGGAGACCCAGTACTTC	CASSRLAGEETQYF
TRBD1	TRBJ2-7	many	TRBV6-2/TRBV6-3	16	TGTGCCAGCAGTTACTTGGGACAGGGAGGTGTGTACGAGCAGTACTTC	CASSYLGQGGVYEQYF
TRBD1	TRBJ1-1	many	TRBV12-3/TRBV12-4	15	TGTGCCAGCAGCTGGAACACAGGGGGTATAGCTGAAGCTTTCTTT	CASSWNTGGIAEAFF
TRBD1	TRBJ1-1	few	TRBV25-1	15	TGTGCCAGCAGCCAAGGAATGGCCGGGACAGCTCTAGCTTTCTTT	CASSQGMAGTALAFF
.	TRBJ2-7	many	TRBV28	10	TGTGCCAGCAGTCGGACAGCCCAGTACTTC	CASSRTAQYF